The rows below give T cell receptor beta chains drawn from one sample of a study of blood T cell repertoires in COVID-19. Assay used: immunoSEQ multiplex PCR; TCRdb lists only in-frame clones, some missing. Among some 65,000 clones listed, roughly nine tenths were seen once. Material: peripheral blood. The receptor source for this set is a man aged 55-75 years with acute or convalescent COVID-19. CDR3s include the opening cysteine and the closing phenylalanine or tryptophan. The order of the fields is V gene, D gene, clone size, J gene, CDR3 DNA, CDR3 protein. A D gene is named only where the DNA matches it firmly. Where a row states a size, it is once, few, many or the class of an expanded clone; other rows omit it.

>TRBV3-1/TRBV3-2|NA|NA|TRBJ2-3
TGTGCCAGCAGGCAGGGTCTCGCAGATACGCAGTATTTT
CASRQGLADTQYF
>TRBV19|NA|NA|TRBJ2-1
TGTGCCAGTAGTGGCGGTTACAATGAGCAGTTCTTC
CASSGGYNEQFF
>TRBV5-1|NA|NA|TRBJ2-1
TGCGCCAGCAGCTTGGGAACGGAGTACAATGAGCAGTTCTTC
CASSLGTEYNEQFF
>TRBV28|NA|NA|TRBJ1-5
TGTGCCAGCAGGAGTGGTCAGCCCCAGCATTTT
CASRSGQPQHF
>TRBV6-5|TRBD2|NA|TRBJ2-7
TGTGCCAGCAGAGAGCGGGGGGGCTCCGGCGAGCAGTACTTC
CASRERGGSGEQYF
>TRBV29-1|TRBD1|few|TRBJ2-3
TGCAGCGTTGAGTTCGGGACAGGGGGCGCGGATACGCAGTATTTT
CSVEFGTGGADTQYF
>TRBV19|NA|NA|TRBJ2-1
TGTGCCAGTAGTACAGGGTACGAAGAGCAGTTCTTC
CASSTGYEEQFF
>TRBV7-2|NA|NA|TRBJ2-2
TGTGCCAGCAGGGTACAGGAGTCCGGGGAGCTGTTTTTT
CASRVQESGELFF
>TRBV7-9|TRBD1|NA|TRBJ1-1
TGTGCCAGCAGCTTCACAGGGGCCCCTACGGACACTGAAGCTTTCTTT
CASSFTGAPTDTEAFF
>TRBV9|TRBD2|once|TRBJ2-1
TGTGCCAGCAGCGTAGTAGCGGGGGGATCCTACAATGAGCAGTTCTTC
CASSVVAGGSYNEQFF
>TRBV2|TRBD1|once|TRBJ1-5
TGTGCCAGCAGGGACAGGGAGGGTCAGCCCCAGCATTTT
CASRDREGQPQHF
>TRBV9|TRBD1|few|TRBJ1-3
TGTGCCAGCAGCTCCTGGGACAGGGTTCTTCTTGGAAACACCATATATTTT
CASSSWDRVLLGNTIYF
>TRBV6-5|TRBD1|once|TRBJ1-2
TGTGCCAGCAGACCGGGACAGGGGGGGTATGGCTACACCTTC
CASRPGQGGYGYTF
>TRBV19|NA|few|TRBJ1-1
TGTGCCAGTAGTATAGGGAAACGGGGAGTTATGAACACTGAAGCTTTCTTT
CASSIGKRGVMNTEAFF
>TRBV15|NA|NA|TRBJ2-7
TGTGCCACCAGCAGACTCCAGGGGGGACCCGAGCAGTACTTC
CATSRLQGGPEQYF
>TRBV7-9|NA|NA|TRBJ1-1
TGTGCCAGCAGCCCGAGGACAGAGAACACTGAAGCTTTCTTT
CASSPRTENTEAFF
>TRBV6-1|TRBD1|NA|TRBJ2-7
TGTGCCAGCAGTGAAACCGACGGGACAGGGGGGCTCCTTACTCACTACGAGCAGTACTTC
CASSETDGTGGLLTHYEQYF
>TRBV5-1|NA|NA|TRBJ2-3
TGCGCCAGCAGCTTCTCACAGGAAAAACCCACAGATACGCAGTATTTT
CASSFSQEKPTDTQYF
>TRBV2|TRBD1|NA|TRBJ1-4
TGTGCCGGAACGGCCGGGACAGTCAATGAAAAACTGTTTTTT
CAGTAGTVNEKLFF
>TRBV12-5|NA|NA|TRBJ1-3
TGTGCTAGTGGTTTTGGTTTGGCAGCTGGAAACACCATATATTTT
CASGFGLAAGNTIYF
>TRBV6-5|NA|NA|TRBJ1-1
TGTGCCATCGGGAGTATGAACACTGAAGCTTTCTTT
CAIGSMNTEAFF
>TRBV2|NA|NA|TRBJ1-3
TGTGCCAGCGGAGGTGGCGGAAACACCATATATTTT
CASGGGGNTIYF
>TRBV7-9|NA|NA|TRBJ2-7
TGTGCCAGCAGCCTCGAGGGACTTACTCACGAGCAGTACTTC
CASSLEGLTHEQYF
>TRBV10-3|NA|once|TRBJ2-7
TGTGCCATCCGGCGGGACCCAGCCTACGAGCAGTACTTC
CAIRRDPAYEQYF
>TRBV6-4|NA|NA|TRBJ1-4
TGTGCCAGCAGTGACCGGAGGGGTGAAAAACTGTTTTTT
CASSDRRGEKLFF
>TRBV2|TRBD1|NA|TRBJ1-2
TGTGCCAGCCGACAGGGTGGAGGCTACACCTTC
CASRQGGGYTF
>TRBV5-6|NA|few|TRBJ2-7
TGTGCCAGCAGCTTGTGGGGGCTTTCCTCCTACGAGCAGTACTTC
CASSLWGLSSYEQYF
>TRBV6-5|NA|NA|TRBJ1-4
TGTGCCAGCAGTTACGACCCAGGCCGTGGGGAAAAACTGTTTTTT
CASSYDPGRGEKLFF
>TRBV19|TRBD1|NA|TRBJ1-5
TGTGCCAGTACCCCGGATGACAGGGACGTTAGGCAGCCCCAGCATTTT
CASTPDDRDVRQPQHF
>TRBV19|NA|NA|TRBJ1-2
TGTGCCAGTAGTGTGACAGGAGACTATGGCTACACCTTC
CASSVTGDYGYTF
>TRBV12-1|NA|NA|TRBJ2-2
TGTGCCAGCAGCTTTGAACAGGTCCCTCTACCGATGACCGGGGAGCTGTTTTTT
CASSFEQVPLPMTGELFF
>TRBV29-1|NA|NA|TRBJ1-4
TGCAGCGTTTGGACTCATGAAAAACTGTTTTTT
CSVWTHEKLFF
>TRBV6-5|NA|NA|TRBJ2-2
TGTGCCAGCAGCATAATACAGAACACCGGGGAGCTGTTTTTT
CASSIIQNTGELFF
>TRBV5-1|TRBD2|NA|TRBJ2-5
TGCGCCAGCACCGGCGGGGGGGCTTTAAAGACCCAGTACTTC
CASTGGGALKTQYF
>TRBV2|NA|NA|TRBJ1-1
TGTGCCAGCATTGAGGGCAGGGGGAACACTGAAGCTTTCTTT
CASIEGRGNTEAFF
>TRBV30|NA|NA|TRBJ1-3
TGTGCCTGGAGTGTATCTTCAGGGTTTTCTGGAAACACCATATATTTT
CAWSVSSGFSGNTIYF
>TRBV3-1/TRBV3-2|TRBD2|NA|TRBJ2-3
TGTGCCAGCAGCCAAAATGCGGCGGGGGTCACAGATACGCAGTATTTT
CASSQNAAGVTDTQYF
>TRBV2|TRBD2|NA|TRBJ2-1
TGTGCCAGCAGTGCGGGGGGGGGCTACAATGAGCAGTTCTTC
CASSAGGGYNEQFF
>TRBV2|TRBD1|NA|TRBJ2-7
TGTGCCACGATCGGGGACAGAGCTTCGTACGAGCAGTACTTC
CATIGDRASYEQYF
>TRBV18|NA|NA|TRBJ2-5
TGTGCCAGCTCACCTCTCCGGCAGGGGACAGAGACCCAGTACTTC
CASSPLRQGTETQYF
>TRBV13|TRBD1|NA|TRBJ2-7
TGTGCCAGCAGCCTGGGACAGCAAGCCTACGAGCAGTACTTC
CASSLGQQAYEQYF
>TRBV4-1|NA|few|TRBJ2-7
TGCGCCAGCAGCCAAGAAGGCACAGGGCTCGGAGGGCAGTACTTC
CASSQEGTGLGGQYF
>TRBV6-5|TRBD1|NA|TRBJ1-3
TGTGCCAGCACTAAGGGACAGGGTTCTGGAAACACCATATATTTT
CASTKGQGSGNTIYF
>TRBV6-5|NA|NA|TRBJ2-7
TGTGCCAGCAGCCCGACGGGACTCGCCTCCTACGAGCAGTACTTC
CASSPTGLASYEQYF
>TRBV24-1|NA|NA|TRBJ1-1
TGTGCCACCAGTGAACAGGGCAACACTGAAGCTTTCTTT
CATSEQGNTEAFF
>TRBV21-1|NA|NA|TRBJ2-6
TGTGCCAGCAGCAAAAGGGGATCCTCTGGGGCCAACGTCCTGACTTTC
CASSKRGSSGANVLTF
>TRBV3-1/TRBV3-2|NA|NA|TRBJ1-2
TGTGCCAGCAGCCAAGATAGGCAGGGTGGGGGCTACACCTTC
CASSQDRQGGGYTF
>TRBV19|NA|NA|TRBJ1-3
TGTGCCAGTAGTATAGAGGGCGGAAACACCATATATTTT
CASSIEGGNTIYF
>TRBV3-1/TRBV3-2|NA|NA|TRBJ1-2
TGTGCCAGCAGCCATGCCCAGGCTAATGGCTACACCTTC
CASSHAQANGYTF
>TRBV19|NA|NA|TRBJ1-5
TGTGCCAGTAGTATAAAAAACAGGGCATATCAGCCCCAGCATTTT
CASSIKNRAYQPQHF